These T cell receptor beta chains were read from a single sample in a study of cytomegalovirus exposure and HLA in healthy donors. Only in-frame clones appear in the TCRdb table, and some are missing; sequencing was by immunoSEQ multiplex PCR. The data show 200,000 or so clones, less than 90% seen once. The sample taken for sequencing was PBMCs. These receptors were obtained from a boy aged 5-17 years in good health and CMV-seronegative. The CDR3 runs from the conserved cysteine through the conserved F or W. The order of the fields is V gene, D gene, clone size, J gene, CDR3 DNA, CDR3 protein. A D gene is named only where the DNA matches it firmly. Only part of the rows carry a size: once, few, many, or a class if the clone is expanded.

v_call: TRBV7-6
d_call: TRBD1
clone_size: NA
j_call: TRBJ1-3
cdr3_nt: TGTGCCAGCAGCTTAGACAGGGGAGCAGGAAACACCATATATTTT
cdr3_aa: CASSLDRGAGNTIYF

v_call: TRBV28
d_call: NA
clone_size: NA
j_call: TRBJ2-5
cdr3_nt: TGTGCCAGCAGTTCGACTAAGCTTCGGGAGACCCAGTACTTC
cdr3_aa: CASSSTKLRETQYF

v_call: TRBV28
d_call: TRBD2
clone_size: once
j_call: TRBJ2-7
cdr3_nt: TGTGCCAGCAGTAGATTGGGACTAGATCTTTTCTTC
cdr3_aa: CASSRLGLDLFF

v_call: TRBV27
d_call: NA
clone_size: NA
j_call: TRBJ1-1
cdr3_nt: TGTGCCAGCAGTTTAGCGGGGAACACTGAAGCTTTCTTT
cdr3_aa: CASSLAGNTEAFF

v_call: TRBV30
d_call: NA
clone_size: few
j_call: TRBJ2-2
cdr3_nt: TGTGCCTGGACAAGGGGATCCGGGGAGCTGTTTTTT
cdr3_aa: CAWTRGSGELFF

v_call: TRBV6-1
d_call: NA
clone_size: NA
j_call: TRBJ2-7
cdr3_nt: TGTGCCAGCAGGACATTTTCCTACGAGCAGTACTTC
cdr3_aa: CASRTFSYEQYF

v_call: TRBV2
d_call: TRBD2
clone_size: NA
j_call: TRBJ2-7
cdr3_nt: TGTGCCAGCAGAACTGGGACTAGCGCCTTTCTCGAGCAGTACTTC
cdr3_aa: CASRTGTSAFLEQYF

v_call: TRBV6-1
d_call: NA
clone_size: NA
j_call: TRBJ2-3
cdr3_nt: TGTGCCAGCAGTGAACGCGGCAACACAGATACGCAGTATTTT
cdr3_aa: CASSERGNTDTQYF

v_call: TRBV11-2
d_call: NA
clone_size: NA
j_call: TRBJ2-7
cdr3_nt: TGTGCCAGCAGCCCCAGGCTTCGCGAGCAGTACTTC
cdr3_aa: CASSPRLREQYF

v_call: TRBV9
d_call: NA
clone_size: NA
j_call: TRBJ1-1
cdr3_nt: TGTGCCAGCAGCGTAGGGGGGGGGTTGAACACTGAAGCTTTCTTT
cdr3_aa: CASSVGGGLNTEAFF

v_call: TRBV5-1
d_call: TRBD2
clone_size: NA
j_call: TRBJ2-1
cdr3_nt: TGCGCCAGCAGCTTGCGCCAGCGGGGGGGCTACAATGAGCAGTTCTTC
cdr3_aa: CASSLRQRGGYNEQFF

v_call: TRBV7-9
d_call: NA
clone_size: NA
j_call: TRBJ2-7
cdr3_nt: TGTGCCAGCAGCCTAGGTGGGACTTTCTCCTACGAGCAGTACTTC
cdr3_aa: CASSLGGTFSYEQYF

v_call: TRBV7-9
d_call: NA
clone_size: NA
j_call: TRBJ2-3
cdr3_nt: TGTGCCAGCAGCTCCGAAGCAGGTACGCAGTATTTT
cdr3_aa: CASSSEAGTQYF

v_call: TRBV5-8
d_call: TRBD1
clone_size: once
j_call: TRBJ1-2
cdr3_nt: TGTGCCAGCAGCTTGGCAGGGGGACAGGGTAATGGCTACACCTTC
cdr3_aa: CASSLAGGQGNGYTF

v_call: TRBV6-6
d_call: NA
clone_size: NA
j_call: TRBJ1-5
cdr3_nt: TGTGCCAGCAGAGAACAGGCGCAACCCCAGCATTTT
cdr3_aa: CASREQAQPQHF

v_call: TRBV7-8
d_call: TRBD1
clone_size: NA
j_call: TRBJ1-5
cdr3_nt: TGTGCCAGCAGCTTCCGAATTAGGGTACAGGGGCACTATCAGCCCCAGCATTTT
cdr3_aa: CASSFRIRVQGHYQPQHF

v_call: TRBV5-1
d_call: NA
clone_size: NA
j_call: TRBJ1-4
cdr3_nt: TGCGCCAGCAGCCCCAGAGGGGAGGATGAAAAACTGTTTTTT
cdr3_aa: CASSPRGEDEKLFF

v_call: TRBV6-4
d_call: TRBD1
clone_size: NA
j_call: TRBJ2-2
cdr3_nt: TGTGCCAGCAGTGACAGTGGTGAGGGGGCAACCGGGGAGCTGTTTTTT
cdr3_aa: CASSDSGEGATGELFF

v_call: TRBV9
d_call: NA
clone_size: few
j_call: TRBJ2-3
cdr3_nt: TGTGCCAGCAGCCTTAGCGAGAGCACAGATACGCAGTATTTT
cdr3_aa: CASSLSESTDTQYF

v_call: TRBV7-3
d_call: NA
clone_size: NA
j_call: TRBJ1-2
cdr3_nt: TGTGCCAGCAGCTCCTACTATGGCTACACCTTC
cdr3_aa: CASSSYYGYTF

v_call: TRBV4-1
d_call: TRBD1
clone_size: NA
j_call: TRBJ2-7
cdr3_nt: TGCGCCAGCAGCTTCACCTTAGGACAGGCCGCCCACGAGCAGTACTTC
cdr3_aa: CASSFTLGQAAHEQYF

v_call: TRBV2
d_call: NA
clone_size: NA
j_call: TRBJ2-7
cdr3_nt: TGTGCCAGCAGTGATTTAGGGGACTACGAGCAGTACTTC
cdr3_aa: CASSDLGDYEQYF

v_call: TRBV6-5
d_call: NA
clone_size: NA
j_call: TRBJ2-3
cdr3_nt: TGTGCCAGCAGTTACTCCAACGGGGGCACAGATACGCAGTATTTT
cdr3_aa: CASSYSNGGTDTQYF

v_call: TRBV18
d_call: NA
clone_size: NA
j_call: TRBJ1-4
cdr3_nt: TGTGCCAGCTCACCACGCACGCAGGGTGAAAAACTGTTTTTT
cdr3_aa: CASSPRTQGEKLFF

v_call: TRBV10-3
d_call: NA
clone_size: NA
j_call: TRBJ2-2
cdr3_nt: TGTGCCATATCCGAGGGGAACACCGGGGAGCTGTTTTTT
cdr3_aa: CAISEGNTGELFF

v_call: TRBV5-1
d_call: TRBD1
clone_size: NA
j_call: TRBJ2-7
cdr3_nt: TGCGCCAGCAGCTGGGGACAGTGGCGTTACTACGAGCAGTACTTC
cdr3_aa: CASSWGQWRYYEQYF

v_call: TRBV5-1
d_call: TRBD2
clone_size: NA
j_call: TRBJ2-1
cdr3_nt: TGCGCCAGCAGCTTTGGTGCGGCTAGCGGGAAGGTCAGTGAGCAGTTCTTC
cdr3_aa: CASSFGAASGKVSEQFF

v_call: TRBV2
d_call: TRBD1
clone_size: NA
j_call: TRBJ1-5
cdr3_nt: TGTGCCAGCAGTCTTACAGGGGAACAGCCCCAGCATTTT
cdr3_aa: CASSLTGEQPQHF

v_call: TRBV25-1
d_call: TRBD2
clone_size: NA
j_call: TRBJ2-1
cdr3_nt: TGTGCCAGCAGCACCAAGAGGCGGGAGTATAATGAGCAGTTCTTC
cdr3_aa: CASSTKRREYNEQFF

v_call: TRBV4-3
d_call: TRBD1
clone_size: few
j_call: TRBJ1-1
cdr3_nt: TGCGCCAGCAGCCAAGCAGGGGGCTGGGGCACTGAAGCTTTCTTT
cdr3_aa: CASSQAGGWGTEAFF

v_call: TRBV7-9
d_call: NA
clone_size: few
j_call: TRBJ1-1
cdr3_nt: TGTGCCAGCAGCTTAGTGAGGAACACTGAAGCTTTCTTT
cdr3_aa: CASSLVRNTEAFF

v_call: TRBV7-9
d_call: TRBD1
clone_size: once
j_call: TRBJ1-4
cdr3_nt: TGTGCCAGCAGCGTGGGACAGGGAGGTGAAAAACTGTTTTTT
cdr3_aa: CASSVGQGGEKLFF

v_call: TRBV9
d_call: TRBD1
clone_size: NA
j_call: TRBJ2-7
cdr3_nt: TGTGCCAGCAGCGGGACAGGGCTGGCCTACGAGCAGTACTTC
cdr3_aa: CASSGTGLAYEQYF

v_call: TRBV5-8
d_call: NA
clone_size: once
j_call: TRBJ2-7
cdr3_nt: TGTGCCAGCAGCCCGTTTAGCGACTCCTACGAGCAGTACTTC
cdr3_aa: CASSPFSDSYEQYF

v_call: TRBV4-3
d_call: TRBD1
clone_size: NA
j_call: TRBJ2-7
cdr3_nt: TGCGCCAGCAGCCAAGATTTTGGGACAGGGAGTCGCGAGCAGTACTTC
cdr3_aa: CASSQDFGTGSREQYF

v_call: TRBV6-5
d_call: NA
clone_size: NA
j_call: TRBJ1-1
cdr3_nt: TGTGCCAGCAGTTATCGAACAATGAACACTGAAGCTTTCTTT
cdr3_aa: CASSYRTMNTEAFF

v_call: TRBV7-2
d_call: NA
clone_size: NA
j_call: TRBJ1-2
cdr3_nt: TGTGCCAGCAGCTTAGTGGGGGGAGCAGGGAGACTATCTAACTATGGCTACACCTTC
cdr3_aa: CASSLVGGAGRLSNYGYTF

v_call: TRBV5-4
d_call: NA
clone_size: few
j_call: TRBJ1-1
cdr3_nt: TGTGCCAGCAGCTTGGCGGGGGGGAACACTGAAGCTTTCTTT
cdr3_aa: CASSLAGGNTEAFF